A selection of T cell receptor beta chains follows, all from one sample in a study of blood T cell repertoires in COVID-19. Produced via immunoSEQ multiplex PCR; TCRdb's table is partial and in-frame only. The table records around 140,000 clones, more than 75% of them present only once. Sequenced sample: peripheral blood. All receptors come from a man aged 50 to 60 with active COVID-19. CDR3s include the opening cysteine and the closing phenylalanine or tryptophan. The D gene is left open where the match is weak. Some rows have no size entry. The others give once, few or many, or a class for an expanded clone.

TRBJ1-3 TRBD1 14 - TRBV14 CASSHTDRGNTIYF TGTGCCAGCAGCCACACCGACAGGGGGAACACCATATATTTT
TRBJ2-6 - 17 - TRBV7-8 CASSSSAGLSGANVLTF TGTGCCAGCAGCTCCTCAGCGGGCCTTTCCGGGGCCAACGTCCTGACTTTC
TRBJ1-2 - 13 - TRBV7-9 CASSLIRNYGYTF TGTGCCAGCAGCTTAATTCGTAACTATGGCTACACCTTC
TRBJ1-5 - 13 - TRBV6-6 CASRPGLNQPQHF TGTGCCAGCAGGCCGGGTCTCAATCAGCCCCAGCATTTT
TRBJ1-2 TRBD1 14 - TRBV5-4 CASSSQGADYGYTF TGTGCCAGCAGCTCACAGGGGGCTGACTATGGCTACACCTTC
TRBJ2-1 - 14 few TRBV7-2 CASSPQTGYNEQFF TGTGCCAGCAGCCCCCAGACAGGATACAATGAGCAGTTCTTC
TRBJ2-3 TRBD2 18 - TRBV11-2 CASSSPIGRGGVTDTQYF TGTGCCAGCAGCTCCCCCATAGGTCGCGGGGGGGTGACAGATACGCAGTATTTT
TRBJ2-7 - 13 - TRBV19 CASSPWALGEQYF TGTGCCAGTAGTCCCTGGGCCCTGGGTGAGCAGTACTTC
TRBJ1-3 - 13 - TRBV9 CASSPRQGNTIYF TGTGCCAGCAGCCCCCGACAGGGAAACACCATATATTTT
TRBJ1-5 - 13 - TRBV30 CAWSVTGDQPQHF TGTGCCTGGAGTGTCACGGGGGATCAGCCCCAGCATTTT
TRBJ2-5 TRBD2 15 - TRBV7-2 CASSLTSGNQETQYF TGTGCCAGCAGCCTGACTAGCGGAAACCAAGAGACCCAGTACTTC
TRBJ1-1 - 14 few TRBV19 CASSAGDPPAEAFF TGTGCCAGTAGCGCAGGGGATCCCCCAGCTGAAGCTTTCTTT
TRBJ2-3 TRBD1 14 - TRBV30 CAWSPGQGTDTQYF TGTGCCTGGAGCCCGGGACAGGGGACAGATACGCAGTATTTT
TRBJ1-2 TRBD1 14 - TRBV19 CASSLTGRAYGYTF TGTGCCAGTAGTTTGACAGGGAGAGCCTATGGCTACACCTTC
TRBJ1-1 - 14 - TRBV18 CASRGGQRNTEAFF TGTGCCAGCCGCGGGGGGCAGAGGAACACTGAAGCTTTCTTT
TRBJ1-2 TRBD1 17 - TRBV19 CASSILEGQGARNGYTF TGTGCCAGTAGTATATTAGAAGGACAGGGGGCAAGGAATGGCTACACCTTC
TRBJ2-1 TRBD2 15 - TRBV29-1 CSVDVLAGSNNEQFF TGCAGCGTTGACGTACTAGCGGGCTCGAACAATGAGCAGTTCTTC
TRBJ2-1 - 15 - TRBV5-1 CASSSRTDSWDEQFF TGCGCCAGCAGCTCCCGGACAGACTCCTGGGATGAGCAGTTCTTC
TRBJ1-1 - 12 once TRBV12-5 CASGFDWGEAFF TGTGCTAGTGGTTTCGATTGGGGGGAGGCTTTCTTT
TRBJ2-4 TRBD2 20 - TRBV24-1 CATSDPPGLAGVLAKNIQYF TGTGCCACCAGTGACCCTCCGGGACTAGCGGGGGTATTGGCCAAAAACATTCAGTACTTC
TRBJ1-6 - 13 - TRBV12-3/TRBV12-4 CASRGLRNSPLHF TGTGCCAGCAGGGGGCTTCGGAATTCACCCCTCCACTTT
TRBJ2-1 TRBD2 15 - TRBV5-1 CASSLDTGGSNEQFF TGCGCCAGCAGCTTGGATACGGGGGGTAGCAATGAGCAGTTCTTC
TRBJ1-2 TRBD1 15 - TRBV5-1 CASSFLTGGNYGYTF TGCGCCAGCAGCTTCCTCACAGGGGGCAACTATGGCTACACCTTC
TRBJ1-2 - 16 few TRBV11-2 CASSPLRGRTNYGYTF TGTGCCAGCAGCCCACTCAGGGGCCGCACTAACTATGGCTACACCTTC
TRBJ1-2 - 13 once TRBV30 CAWSVGGASGYTF TGTGCCTGGAGTGTAGGGGGGGCGAGTGGCTACACCTTC
TRBJ2-7 TRBD2 16 - TRBV2 CASRRTLAGRSYEQYF TGTGCCAGCAGACGGACCCTAGCGGGGCGTTCCTACGAGCAGTACTTC
TRBJ1-3 - 16 - TRBV18 CASSPPRGDSGNTIYF TGTGCCAGCTCACCGCCCCGGGGGGACTCTGGAAACACCATATATTTT
TRBJ2-5 TRBD1 16 - TRBV5-4 CASIETRQGSQETQYF TGTGCCAGCATAGAAACGCGACAGGGGTCCCAAGAGACCCAGTACTTC
TRBJ1-2 - 13 - TRBV5-6 CASTSQGGYGYTF TGTGCCAGCACCTCACAGGGCGGCTATGGCTACACCTTC
TRBJ2-6 TRBD1 20 - TRBV27 CASKFGGTGLAPSGANVLTF TGTGCCAGCAAGTTTGGAGGGACAGGTTTGGCCCCCTCTGGGGCCAACGTCCTGACTTTC
TRBJ2-5 - 15 - TRBV7-3 CASSLMGLGGETQYF TGTGCCAGCAGCTTAATGGGTTTGGGGGGAGAGACCCAGTACTTC
TRBJ1-1 TRBD1 14 - TRBV6-5 CASRQGDVGTEAFF TGTGCCAGCAGACAGGGGGATGTAGGCACTGAAGCTTTCTTT
TRBJ1-6 TRBD1 15 - TRBV7-2 CASSLAGQGTSPLHF TGTGCCAGCAGCTTAGCGGGACAGGGTACTTCACCCCTCCACTTT